This TCR beta chain is from a study of control samples from healthy donors and cancer patients. The length of the CDR3 is 15 residues. Trimming at V came to 6 bases and at J to 7 bases, leaving 6 bases not matched to a gene. CDR1 and CDR2 (germline): SGHTA, FQGNSA. Repertoires were generated with immunoSEQ multiplex PCR, while TCRdb's copy carries only in-frame clones and drops some. The table records fewer than 110,000 clones, about 89% of them present only once. The sequence came from a man aged 60 to 75 with lung cancer. Sequences were obtained from PBMCs. The rearrangement joins TRBV7-2 to TRBJ2-1, with 13 bases matching TRBD2. CDR3 coding DNA: TGTGCCAGCAGTCCCACTAGCGGGGGGGCAAATGAGCAGTTCTTC. Encoded protein: CASSPTSGGANEQFF.